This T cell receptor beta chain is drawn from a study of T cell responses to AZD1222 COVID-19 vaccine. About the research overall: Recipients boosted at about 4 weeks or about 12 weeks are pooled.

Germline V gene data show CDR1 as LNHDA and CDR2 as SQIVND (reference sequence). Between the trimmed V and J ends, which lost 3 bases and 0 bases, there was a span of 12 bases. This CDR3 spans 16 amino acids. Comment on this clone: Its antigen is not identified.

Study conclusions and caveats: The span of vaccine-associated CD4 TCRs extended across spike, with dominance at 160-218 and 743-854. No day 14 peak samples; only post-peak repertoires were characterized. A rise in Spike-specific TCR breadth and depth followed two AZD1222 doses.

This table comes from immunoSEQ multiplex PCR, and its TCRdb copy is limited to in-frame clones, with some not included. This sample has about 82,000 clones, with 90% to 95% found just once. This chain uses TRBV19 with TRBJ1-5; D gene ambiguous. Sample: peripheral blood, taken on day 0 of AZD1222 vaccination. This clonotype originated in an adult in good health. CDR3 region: CASSITKYDSNQPQHF. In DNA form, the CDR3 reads TGTGCCAGTAGTATTACGAAATACGATAGCAATCAGCCCCAGCATTTT. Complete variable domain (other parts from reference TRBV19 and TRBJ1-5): DGGITQSPKYLFRKEGQNVTLSCEQNLNHDAMYWYRQDPGQGLRLIYYSQIVNDFQKGDIAEGYSVSREKKESFPLTVTSAQKNPTAFYLCASSITKYDSNQPQHFGDGTRLSIL.